This T cell receptor beta chain was sequenced in a study of vaccination effects on CD4 cells after COVID-19 (dated by TCRdb to 2021 to 2024). For the wider study: To identify antigen-specific CD4+ T cell clonotypes by their expansion, the ViraFEST assay first stimulated PBMC with viral peptide pools and then applied TCR sequencing. Some 2 million PBMC per well were cultured in IMDM with roughly 5% human AB serum, 9 to 10 IU/ml IL-2 and gentamicin, plus 10 ug/ml peptides. In the study, cultures from other donors were sequenced using the Oncomine TCR Beta short-read assay on an Illumina iSeq 100. The study compared SARS-CoV-2 spike-specific CD4+ TCR repertoires before and after mRNA vaccination in COVID-19 convalescent patients and infection-naive vaccine recipients. A total of over nine COVID-19 convalescent patients and several SARS-CoV-2-naive healthy vaccine recipients were included in the full study. In a couple of convalescent patients, pre-vaccine samples were collected 16 days and one week ahead of the first dose, 142 and 148 days after COVID-19 diagnosis. Participants received two doses of either the BNT162b2 or the mRNA-1273 mRNA SARS-CoV-2 vaccine.

After less than eleven days of culture, CD4+ T cells were isolated with the EasySep CD4+ T cell isolation kit. PCR-confirmed SARS-CoV-2 infection had occurred in convalescent patients between March and December 2020, before the Alpha, Beta and Delta variants emerged in the United States. Half of the culture medium was replaced with fresh IL-2-containing medium on days 3 and 7. Unless noted otherwise, every peptide stimulation condition was grown in triplicate wells. PBMC were separated from whole blood using Ficoll-Paque Plus gradient centrifugation and were then either cryopreserved at -140C or used fresh. Genomic DNA was extracted from cultured CD4+ T cells with the QIAamp micro DNA kit. Study-wide findings and limitations: Among convalescent patients, the spike-reactive repertoire after vaccination was made up mainly of new vaccine-induced clones that were largely distinct from the clones induced by infection. The study was limited by a small number of convalescent patients and lacked early post-infection timepoints. Marked clonal contraction was observed in both infection-induced and vaccine-induced clones at late post-vaccination timepoints, consistent with waning T cell responses.

With regard to this clone: No cognate antigen has been identified for it. Base quality data are lacking; no much larger clone is found one base away.

Libraries were constructed by the immunoSEQ multiplex PCR assay. DNA from the cultured and isolated CD4+ T cells underwent TCR beta CDR3 sequencing. Concerning the study's data processing: Non-productive TCR sequences were removed, reads were trimmed to the CDR3 region, and CDR3s of at least 7 amino acids were retained. The MANAFEST web app was used to identify antigen-specific clonotypes by comparing expansion in peptide wells with expansion in reference cultures. For clones to be considered positive, expansion at FDR<0.05 versus reference and all other wells, an odds ratio above 5, and a frequency above 0.1% in two replicate wells were required. Cross-reactive clonotypes were defined as significantly expanded in SARS-CoV-2 spike wells and in at least one common cold coronavirus spike condition. CDR3 similarity was assessed by Levenshtein distance with the stringdist R package, and unrooted trees were built with ape in R 3.6.1. As stored in TCRdb, this immuneACCESS dataset retains in-frame rearrangements with V and J assigned. A fraction of the clones does not appear; measured against another copy, unresolved V genes explain less than half of the discrepancy, and the remainder lacks a known reason. The D gene and trimming were derived from the DNA, and the V and J assignments and clone size from that table. For this sample the table gives about 46,000 clones, of which around 70% were detected only once. Of the sample, roughly 9.4% is held by the ten largest clones.

V is shortened by 8 bases, J by 0 bases, and the region joining them spans 9 bases. CDR1 SGHDT and CDR2 YYEEEE were looked up in the germline V gene. Including the terminal cysteine and phenylalanine, the CDR3 comprises 13 residues. Only CDR3 DNA remains: 39 bases, in frame from the first base. The specimen comprised CD4+ T cells from PBMCs cultured without peptide, sampled before COVID-19 vaccination. This sequence was found in a human donor who had a prior SARS-CoV-2 infection. The chain was built from TRBV5-6 and TRBJ1-3; no D gene call is confident. The nucleotides are TGTGCCAGAGACCGAGTCTCTGGAAACACCATATATTTT. Its protein is CARDRVSGNTIYF.